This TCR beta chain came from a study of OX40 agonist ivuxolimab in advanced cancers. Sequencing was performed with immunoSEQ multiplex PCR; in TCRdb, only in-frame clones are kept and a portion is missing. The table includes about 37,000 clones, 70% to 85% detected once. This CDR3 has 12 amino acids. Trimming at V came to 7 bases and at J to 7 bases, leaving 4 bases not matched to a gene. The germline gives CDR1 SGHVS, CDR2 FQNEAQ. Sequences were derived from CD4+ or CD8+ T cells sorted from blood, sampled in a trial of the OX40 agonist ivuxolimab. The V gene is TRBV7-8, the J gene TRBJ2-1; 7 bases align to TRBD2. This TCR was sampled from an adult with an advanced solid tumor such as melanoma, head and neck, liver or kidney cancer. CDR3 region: CASTLSGNEQFF. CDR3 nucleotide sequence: TGTGCCAGCACCCTTAGCGGGAATGAGCAGTTCTTC.